Following are 8 T cell receptor beta chains from one sample sequenced in a study of blood T cell repertoires in COVID-19. Data came from immunoSEQ multiplex PCR; TCRdb stores just in-frame clones and leaves some out. The sample carries roughly 270,000 clones, 85% recorded once. The material sequenced was PBMCs or T cells enriched from blood (not recorded which). These receptors were obtained from a woman aged 45-59 years who had recovered from COVID-19.

This clone came up a few times. This chain connects TRBV5-4 to TRBJ2-6; 8 bases are a match to TRBD1. CDR1 is SGHNT and CDR2 is YYREEE in the germline V gene (reference sequence). With 2 bases clipped from V and 2 bases from J, the junction kept 9 bases outside the gene matches. CDR3 size: 18 residues. CDR3 residues: CASSFAQGAKAGANVLTF. CDR3 bases: TGTGCCAGCAGCTTCGCTCAGGGGGCTAAAGCTGGGGCCAACGTCCTGACTTTC. Variable domain in full (rest from reference TRBV5-4 and TRBJ2-6): ETGVTQSPTHLIKTRGQQVTLRCSSQSGHNTVSWYQQALGQGPQFIFQYYREEENGRGNFPPRFSGLQFPNYSSELNVNALELDDSALYLCASSFAQGAKAGANVLTFGAGSRLTVL.

The genes are TRBV6-5 and TRBJ2-2; D is perhaps TRBD1 (6 bases). V was clipped by 3 bases and J by 3 bases, with 11 bases between them. The germline V gene has CDR1 MNHEY and CDR2 SVGAGI. The CDR3 has 15 residues. Written as DNA, the CDR3 is TGTGCCAGCAGTTATCAGGGGCCGCACACCGGGGAGCTGTTTTTT. It is translated as CASSYQGPHTGELFF.

The CDR3 is CASSQPTGLMYQETQYF. CDR3 bases: TGTGCCAGCAGCCAACCTACGGGACTCATGTACCAAGAGACCCAGTACTTC. The chain couples TRBV4-2 to TRBJ2-5, with D possibly matching TRBD2 (6 bases). The CDR3 is 17 residues long. Trimming pared 2 bases from V and 0 bases from J, leaving 16 bases between. CDR1 LGHNA and CDR2 YNFKEQ come from the germline V gene.

This chain connects TRBV27 to TRBJ2-1; 9 bases align to TRBD2. The germline V gene encodes CDR1 MNHEY and CDR2 SMNVEV (reference sequence). With V trimmed by 5 bases and J by 6 bases, 14 bases remained unmatched. The CDR3 covers 17 residues. CDR3 protein: CASSVFPRAGGLNEQFF. The CDR3 nucleotides are TGTGCCAGCAGTGTATTCCCCCGGGCGGGGGGGCTCAATGAGCAGTTCTTC.

Note on this clone: A far more abundant clone sits one base away, making this likely a read error. The V gene is TRBV27, the J gene TRBJ2-7, with D possibly TRBD1 on 5 matching bases. The V gene lost 6 bases and the J gene lost 2 bases, with 14 bases spanning the gap. The CDR3 is 14 amino acids. Germline-derived CDR1 and CDR2 are MNHEY and SMNVEV (reference sequence). Here the CDR3 reads CASSRSAGTYEQYF. For the CDR3, the DNA is TGTGCCAGCAGCCGTTCGGCAGGGACCTACGAGCAGTACTTC.

The J gene is TRBJ2-3, the V gene TRBV7-6; 8 bases agree with TRBD2. The CDR3 spans 16 residues. Trimming at V came to 3 bases and at J to 0 bases, leaving 5 bases not matched to a gene. Germline assignment: CDR1 SGHVS and CDR2 FNYEAQ. CDR3 in amino acids: CASSLRLAGSTDTQYF. For the CDR3, the DNA is TGTGCCAGCAGCTTGCGCCTAGCGGGCAGCACAGATACGCAGTATTTT.

The rearrangement uses TRBV4-2 and TRBJ2-3; a weak D match, TRBD2 (6 bases). Trimming stripped 0 bases from V and 1 base from J, with 11 bases between. CDR3 length: 16 amino acids. CDR1 and CDR2 from the germline V gene are LGHNA and YNFKEQ. This CDR3 reads CASSQDRRVRTDTQYF. The CDR3 nucleotides are TGTGCCAGCAGCCAAGATAGGAGGGTACGCACAGATACGCAGTATTTT.

This clone occurred once. This chain uses TRBV15 with TRBJ1-3; maybe TRBD1 (5 bases). This CDR3 has 16 amino acids. In germline, CDR1 is LNHNV, CDR2 YYDKDF (reference sequence). The V gene lost 1 base and the J gene lost 7 bases, with 17 bases spanning the gap. The CDR3 loop reads CATSRVPPGKGNTIYF. Here the CDR3 DNA reads TGTGCCACCAGCAGAGTCCCCCCAGGGAAGGGGAACACCATATATTTT.